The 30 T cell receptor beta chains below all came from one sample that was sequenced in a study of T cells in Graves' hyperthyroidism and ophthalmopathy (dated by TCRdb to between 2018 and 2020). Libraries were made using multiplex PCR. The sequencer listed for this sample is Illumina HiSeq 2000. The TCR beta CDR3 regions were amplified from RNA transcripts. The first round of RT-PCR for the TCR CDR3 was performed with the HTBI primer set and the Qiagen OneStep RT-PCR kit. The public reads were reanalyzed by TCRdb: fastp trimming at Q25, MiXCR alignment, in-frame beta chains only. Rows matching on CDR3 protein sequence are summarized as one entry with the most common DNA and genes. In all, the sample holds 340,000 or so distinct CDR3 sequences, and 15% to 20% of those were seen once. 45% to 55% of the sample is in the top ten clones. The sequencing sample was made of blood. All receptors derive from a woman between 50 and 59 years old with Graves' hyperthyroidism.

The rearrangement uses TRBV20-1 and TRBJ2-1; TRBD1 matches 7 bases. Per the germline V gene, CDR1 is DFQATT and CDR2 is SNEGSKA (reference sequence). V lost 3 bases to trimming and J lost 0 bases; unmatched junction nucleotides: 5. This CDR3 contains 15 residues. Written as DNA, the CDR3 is TGCAGTGCTAGTGACAGGGTTAGCTCCTACAATGAGCAGTTCTTC. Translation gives CSASDRVSSYNEQFF.

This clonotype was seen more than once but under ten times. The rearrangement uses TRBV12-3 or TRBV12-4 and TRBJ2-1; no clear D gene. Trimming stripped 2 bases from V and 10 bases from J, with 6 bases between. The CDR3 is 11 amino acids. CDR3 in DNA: TGTGCCAGCAGTTTAATAGGGGAGCAGTTCTTC. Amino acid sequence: CASSLIGEQFF.

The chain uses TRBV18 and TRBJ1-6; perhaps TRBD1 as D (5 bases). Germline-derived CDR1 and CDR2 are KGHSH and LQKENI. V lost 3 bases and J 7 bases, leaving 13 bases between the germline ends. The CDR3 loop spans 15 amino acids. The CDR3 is CASSPQPGNNSPLHF. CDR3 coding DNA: TGTGCCAGCTCACCCCAGCCAGGGAACAATTCACCCCTCCACTTT. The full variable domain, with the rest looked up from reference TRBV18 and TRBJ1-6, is NAGVMQNPRHLVRRRGQEARLRCSPMKGHSHVYWYRQLPEEGLKFMVYLQKENIIDESGMPKERFSAEFPKEGPSILRIQQVVRGDSAAYFCASSPQPGNNSPLHFGNGTRLTVT.

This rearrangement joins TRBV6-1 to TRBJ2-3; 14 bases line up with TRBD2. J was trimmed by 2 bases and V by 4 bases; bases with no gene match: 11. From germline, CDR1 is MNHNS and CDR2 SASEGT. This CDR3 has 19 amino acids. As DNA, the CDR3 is TGTGCCAGCAGTGCCTCGGGACTAGCGGGGGCCGGGACCACAGATACGCAGTATTTT. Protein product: CASSASGLAGAGTTDTQYF.

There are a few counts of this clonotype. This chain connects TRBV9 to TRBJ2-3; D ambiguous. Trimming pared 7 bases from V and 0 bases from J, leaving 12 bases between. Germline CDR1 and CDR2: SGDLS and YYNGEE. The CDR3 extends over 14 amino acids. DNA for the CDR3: TGTGCCAGCCAGACGGATCCTAGCACAGATACGCAGTATTTT. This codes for CASQTDPSTDTQYF.

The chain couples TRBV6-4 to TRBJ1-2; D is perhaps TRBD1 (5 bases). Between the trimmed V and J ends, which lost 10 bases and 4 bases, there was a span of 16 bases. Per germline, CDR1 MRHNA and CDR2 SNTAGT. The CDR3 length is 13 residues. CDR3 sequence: CATHRDGGYGYTF. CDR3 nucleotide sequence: TGTGCCACCCACCGGGACGGCGGCTATGGCTACACCTTC.

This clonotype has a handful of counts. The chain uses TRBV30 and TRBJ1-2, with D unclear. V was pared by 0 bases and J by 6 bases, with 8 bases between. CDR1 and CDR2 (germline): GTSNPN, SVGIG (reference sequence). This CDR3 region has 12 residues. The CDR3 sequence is CAWSVKGNGYTF. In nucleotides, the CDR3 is TGTGCCTGGAGTGTAAAAGGGAATGGCTACACCTTC.

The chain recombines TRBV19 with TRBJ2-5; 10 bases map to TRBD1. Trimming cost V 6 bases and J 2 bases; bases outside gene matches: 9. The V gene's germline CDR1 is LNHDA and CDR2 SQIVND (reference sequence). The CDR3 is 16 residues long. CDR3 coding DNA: TGTGCCAGTAGGACAGGGGGCGCTTCCCCTCAAGAGACCCAGTACTTC. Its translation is CASRTGGASPQETQYF.

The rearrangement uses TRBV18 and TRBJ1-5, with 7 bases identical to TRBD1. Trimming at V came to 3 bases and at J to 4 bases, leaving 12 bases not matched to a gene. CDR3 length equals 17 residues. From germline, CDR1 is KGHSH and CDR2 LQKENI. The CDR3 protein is CASSPRYRGKENQPQHF. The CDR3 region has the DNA TGTGCCAGCTCACCCAGATACAGGGGTAAAGAAAATCAGCCCCAGCATTTT. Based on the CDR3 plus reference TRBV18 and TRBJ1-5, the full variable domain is NAGVMQNPRHLVRRRGQEARLRCSPMKGHSHVYWYRQLPEEGLKFMVYLQKENIIDESGMPKERFSAEFPKEGPSILRIQQVVRGDSAAYFCASSPRYRGKENQPQHFGDGTRLSIL.

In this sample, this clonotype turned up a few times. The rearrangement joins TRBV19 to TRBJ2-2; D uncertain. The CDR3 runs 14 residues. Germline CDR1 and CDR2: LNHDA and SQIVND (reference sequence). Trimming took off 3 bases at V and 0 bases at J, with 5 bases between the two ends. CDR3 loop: CASSISSNTGELFF. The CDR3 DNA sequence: TGTGCCAGTAGTATCTCGTCGAACACCGGGGAGCTGTTTTTT.

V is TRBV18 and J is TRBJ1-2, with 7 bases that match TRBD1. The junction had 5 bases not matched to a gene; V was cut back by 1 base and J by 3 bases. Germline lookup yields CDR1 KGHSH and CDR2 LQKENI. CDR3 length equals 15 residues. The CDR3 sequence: CASSPLSGTDYGYTF. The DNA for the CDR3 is TGTGCCAGCTCACCACTTTCCGGGACAGACTATGGCTACACCTTC.

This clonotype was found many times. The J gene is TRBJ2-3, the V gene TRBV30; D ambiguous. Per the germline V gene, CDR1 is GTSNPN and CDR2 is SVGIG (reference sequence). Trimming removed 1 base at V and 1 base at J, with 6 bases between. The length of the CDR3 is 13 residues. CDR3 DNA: TGTGCCTGGAGTGAAGGCGGCACAGATACGCAGTATTTT. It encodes CAWSEGGTDTQYF. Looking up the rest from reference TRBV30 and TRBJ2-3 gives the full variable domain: SQTIHQWPATLVQPVGSPLSLECTVEGTSNPNLYWYRQAAGRGLQLLFYSVGIGQISSEVPQNLSASRPQDRQFILSSKKLLLSDSGFYLCAWSEGGTDTQYFGPGTRLTVL.

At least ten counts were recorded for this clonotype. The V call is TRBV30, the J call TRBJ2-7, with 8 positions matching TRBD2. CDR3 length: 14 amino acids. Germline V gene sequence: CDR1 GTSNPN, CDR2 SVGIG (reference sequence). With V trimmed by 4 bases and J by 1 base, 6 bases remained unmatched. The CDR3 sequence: CAWNSPGGSYEQYF. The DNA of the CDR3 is TGTGCCTGGAATTCCCCGGGAGGGTCCTACGAGCAGTACTTC.

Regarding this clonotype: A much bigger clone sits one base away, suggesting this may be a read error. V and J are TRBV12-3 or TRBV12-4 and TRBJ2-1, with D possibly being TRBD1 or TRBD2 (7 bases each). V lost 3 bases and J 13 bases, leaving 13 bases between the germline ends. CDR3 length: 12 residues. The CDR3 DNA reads TGTGCCAGCAGTTTCAGGGGGGGCATTCAGTTCTTC. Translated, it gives CASSFRGGIQFF.

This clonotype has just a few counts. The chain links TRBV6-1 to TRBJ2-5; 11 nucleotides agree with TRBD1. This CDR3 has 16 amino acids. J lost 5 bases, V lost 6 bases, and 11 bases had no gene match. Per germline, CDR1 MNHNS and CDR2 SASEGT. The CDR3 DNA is TGTGCCAGCAGAAGCCCCGGGACAGGGGGTGGGGAGACCCAGTACTTC. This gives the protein CASRSPGTGGGETQYF.

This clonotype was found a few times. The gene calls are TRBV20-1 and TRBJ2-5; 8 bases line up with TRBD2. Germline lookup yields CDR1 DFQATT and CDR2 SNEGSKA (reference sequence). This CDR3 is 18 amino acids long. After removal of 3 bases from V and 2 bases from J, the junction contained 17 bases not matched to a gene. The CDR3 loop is CSASEMLGGALMQETQYF. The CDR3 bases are TGCAGTGCTAGCGAGATGCTCGGGGGGGCCCTGATGCAAGAGACCCAGTACTTC.

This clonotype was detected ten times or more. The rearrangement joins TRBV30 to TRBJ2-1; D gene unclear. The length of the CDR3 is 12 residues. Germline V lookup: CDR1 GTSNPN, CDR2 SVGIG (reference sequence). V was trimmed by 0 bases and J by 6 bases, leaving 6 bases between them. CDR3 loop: CAWSVTVNEQFF. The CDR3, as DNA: TGTGCCTGGAGTGTAACGGTCAATGAGCAGTTCTTC.

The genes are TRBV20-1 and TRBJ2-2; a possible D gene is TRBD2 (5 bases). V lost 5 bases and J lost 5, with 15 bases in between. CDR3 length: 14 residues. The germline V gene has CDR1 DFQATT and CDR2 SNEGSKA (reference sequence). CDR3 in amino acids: CSAVDLPGTGELFF. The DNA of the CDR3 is TGCAGTGCTGTGGACTTGCCGGGGACCGGGGAGCTGTTTTTT.

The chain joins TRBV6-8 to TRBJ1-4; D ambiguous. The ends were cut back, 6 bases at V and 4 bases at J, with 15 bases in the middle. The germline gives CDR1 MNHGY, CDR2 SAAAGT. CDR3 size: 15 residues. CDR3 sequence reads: CASRSAAGFNEKLFF. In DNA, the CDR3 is TGTGCCAGCAGGTCGGCAGCGGGATTTAATGAAAAACTGTTTTTT.

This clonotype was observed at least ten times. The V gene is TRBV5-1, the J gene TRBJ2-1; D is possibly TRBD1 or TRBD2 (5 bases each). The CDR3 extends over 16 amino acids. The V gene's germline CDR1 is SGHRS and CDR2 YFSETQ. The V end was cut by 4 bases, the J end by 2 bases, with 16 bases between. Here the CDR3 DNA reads TGCGCCAGCAGCCTGTTCGGCCAGGGACCCTACAATGAGCAGTTCTTC. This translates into CASSLFGQGPYNEQFF.

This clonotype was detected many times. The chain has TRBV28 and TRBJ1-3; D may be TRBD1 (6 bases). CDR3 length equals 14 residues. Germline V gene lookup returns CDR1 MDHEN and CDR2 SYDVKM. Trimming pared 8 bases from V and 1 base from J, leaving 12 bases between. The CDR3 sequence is CASGTGRSGNTIYF. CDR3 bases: TGTGCCAGCGGCACAGGGAGGTCTGGAAACACCATATATTTT.

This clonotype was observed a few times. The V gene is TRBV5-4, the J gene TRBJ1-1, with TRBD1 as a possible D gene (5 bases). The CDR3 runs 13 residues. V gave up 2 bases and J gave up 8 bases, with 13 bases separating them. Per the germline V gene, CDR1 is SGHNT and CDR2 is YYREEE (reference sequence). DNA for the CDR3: TGTGCCAGCAGCTTTGGTGGGGCGGGAGAAGCTTTCTTT. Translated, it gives CASSFGGAGEAFF. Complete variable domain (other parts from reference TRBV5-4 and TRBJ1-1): ETGVTQSPTHLIKTRGQQVTLRCSSQSGHNTVSWYQQALGQGPQFIFQYYREEENGRGNFPPRFSGLQFPNYSSELNVNALELDDSALYLCASSFGGAGEAFFGQGTRLTVV.

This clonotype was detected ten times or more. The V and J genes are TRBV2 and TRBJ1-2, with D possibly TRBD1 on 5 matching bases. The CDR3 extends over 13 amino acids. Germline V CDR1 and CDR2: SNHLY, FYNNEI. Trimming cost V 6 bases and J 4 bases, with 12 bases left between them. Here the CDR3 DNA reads TGTGCCAGCAGCGCCGGGACCCCCTATGGCTACACCTTC. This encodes CASSAGTPYGYTF.

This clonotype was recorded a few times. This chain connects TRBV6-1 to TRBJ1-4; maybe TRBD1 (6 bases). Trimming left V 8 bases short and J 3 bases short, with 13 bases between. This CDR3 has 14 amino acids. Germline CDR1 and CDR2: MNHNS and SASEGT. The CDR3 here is CASGRDIPNEKLFF. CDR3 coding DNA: TGTGCCAGCGGCCGGGACATCCCTAATGAAAAACTGTTTTTT.

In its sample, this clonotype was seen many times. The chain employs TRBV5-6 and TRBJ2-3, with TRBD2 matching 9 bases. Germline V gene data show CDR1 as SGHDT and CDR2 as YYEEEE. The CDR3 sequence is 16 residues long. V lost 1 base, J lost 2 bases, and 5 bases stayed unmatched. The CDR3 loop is CASSLRLAGTTDTQYF. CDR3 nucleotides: TGTGCCAGCAGCTTGCGTCTAGCGGGGACCACAGATACGCAGTATTTT.

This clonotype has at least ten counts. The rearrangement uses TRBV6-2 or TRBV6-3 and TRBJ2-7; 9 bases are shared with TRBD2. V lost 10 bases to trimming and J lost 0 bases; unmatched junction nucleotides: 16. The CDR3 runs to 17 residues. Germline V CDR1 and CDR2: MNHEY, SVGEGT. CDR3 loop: CATGGLAPLKSSYEQYF. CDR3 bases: TGTGCCACGGGAGGACTAGCGCCACTAAAAAGCTCCTACGAGCAGTACTTC.

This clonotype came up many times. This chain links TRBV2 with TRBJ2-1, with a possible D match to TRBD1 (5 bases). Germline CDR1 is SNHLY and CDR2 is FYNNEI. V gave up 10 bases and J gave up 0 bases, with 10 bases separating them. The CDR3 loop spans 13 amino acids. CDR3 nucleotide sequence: TGTGCCACCCGGCAGGGCTCCTACAATGAGCAGTTCTTC. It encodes CATRQGSYNEQFF. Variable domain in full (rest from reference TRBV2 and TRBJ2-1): EPEVTQTPSHQVTQMGQEVILRCVPISNHLYFYWYRQILGQKVEFLVSFYNNEISEKSEIFDDQFSVERPDGSNFTLKIRSTKLEDSAMYFCATRQGSYNEQFFGPGTRLTVL.

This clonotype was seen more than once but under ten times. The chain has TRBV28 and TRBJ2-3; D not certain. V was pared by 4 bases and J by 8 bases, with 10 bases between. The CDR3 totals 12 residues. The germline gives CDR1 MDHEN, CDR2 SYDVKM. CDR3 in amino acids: CASSSPQVTQYF. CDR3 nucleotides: TGTGCCAGCAGTTCCCCCCAGGTTACGCAGTATTTT.

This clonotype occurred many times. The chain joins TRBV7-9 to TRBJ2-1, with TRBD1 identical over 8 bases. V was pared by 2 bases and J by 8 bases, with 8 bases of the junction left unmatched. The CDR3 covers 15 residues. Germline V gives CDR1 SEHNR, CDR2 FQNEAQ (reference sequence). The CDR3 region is CASSLFGPGGDEQFF. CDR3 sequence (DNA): TGTGCCAGCAGCTTATTTGGGCCAGGGGGCGATGAGCAGTTCTTC.

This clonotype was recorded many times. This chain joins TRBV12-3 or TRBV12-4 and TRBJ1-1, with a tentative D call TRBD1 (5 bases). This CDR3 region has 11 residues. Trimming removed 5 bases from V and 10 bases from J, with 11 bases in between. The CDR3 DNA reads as TGTGCCAGCAGTCAAGGGGTAGGAGCTTTCTTT. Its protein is CASSQGVGAFF.